Included here is one T cell receptor (beta chain) sequence, with context. Its cognate antigen is unknown. This sample stems from a study of cytomegalovirus exposure and HLA in healthy donors. Trimming removed 4 bases from V and 7 bases from J; junction bases left unmatched: 3. This CDR3 is built from 14 residues. Germline V gene sequence: CDR1 SGHTS, CDR2 YDEGEE. PCR employed 60 Vbeta and 13 Jbeta primers. How the authors handled the data: Later, an analysis found 80 million or so unique TCR beta chains, and around 10 million of these were shared. Clones were sequenced by immunoSEQ multiplex PCR, and TCRdb holds only the in-frame ones, with some missing. V and J calls and clone size are given by that table; D and trimming were obtained from the DNA. Of around 41,000 clones listed, 60% to 70% are singletons. General study points: A previous analysis found most TCR beta V segments productive roughly 90% or roughly 30% of the time. An ancestry cluster, one associated with Asian ancestry, reportedly showed fewer N-insertions than the approximately 670-donor mean in a later analysis.

This chain joins TRBV5-8 and TRBJ1-6; TRBD1 matches 9 bases. The source of this sequence is a man in his forties in good health and CMV-seronegative. Sequencing input: PBMCs. DNA for the CDR3: TGTGCCAGCAGCATGGGACAGGGAAATTCACCCCTCCACTTT. This gives the protein CASSMGQGNSPLHF.